A selection of T cell receptor beta chains follows, all from one sample in a study of OX40 agonist ivuxolimab in advanced cancers. The assay was immunoSEQ multiplex PCR, and TCRdb's table has in-frame clones only and misses some. The data show tens of thousands of clones, 75% to 90% seen once. This material consisted of CD4+ or CD8+ T cells sorted from blood, taken in a trial of the OX40 agonist ivuxolimab. Every receptor here comes from an adult with an advanced solid tumor such as melanoma, head and neck, liver or kidney cancer. The CDR3 runs from the conserved cysteine through the conserved F or W. The D gene is left open where the match is weak. Not every row has a clone size; where given, it reads once, few, many or a size class.

v_gene: TRBV4-1; d_gene: TRBD1; abundance: .; j_gene: TRBJ1-4; CDR3nt: TGCGCCAGCAGACCGGCGGGGAGGGGGCAAAGTGAAAAACTGTTTTTT; CDR3aa: CASRPAGRGQSEKLFF
v_gene: TRBV7-9; d_gene: TRBD2; abundance: .; j_gene: TRBJ2-3; CDR3nt: TGTGCCACCCAGGGACTAGCGGGAGTAGATACGCAGTATTTT; CDR3aa: CATQGLAGVDTQYF
v_gene: TRBV7-3; d_gene: .; abundance: .; j_gene: TRBJ2-1; CDR3nt: TGTGCCAGCAGCTTAACAGGGGGTGGGGATGAGCAGTTCTTC; CDR3aa: CASSLTGGGDEQFF
v_gene: TRBV19; d_gene: .; abundance: .; j_gene: TRBJ2-3; CDR3nt: TGTGCCATAGCGGAGTCTAGCACAGATACGCAGTATTTT; CDR3aa: CAIAESSTDTQYF
v_gene: TRBV12-1; d_gene: .; abundance: .; j_gene: TRBJ2-5; CDR3nt: TGTGCCAGCAGCTTCTGGGGGGAAGAGACCCAGTACTTC; CDR3aa: CASSFWGEETQYF
v_gene: TRBV29-1; d_gene: .; abundance: .; j_gene: TRBJ2-6; CDR3nt: TGCAGCGTTGAAGGGCAGACAACCTTTTCTGGGGCCAACGTCCTGACTTTC; CDR3aa: CSVEGQTTFSGANVLTF
v_gene: TRBV11-2; d_gene: .; abundance: .; j_gene: TRBJ2-5; CDR3nt: TGTGCCAGCAGCTTAGGGGAGGAGGGGGCAGAGACCCAGTACTTC; CDR3aa: CASSLGEEGAETQYF
v_gene: TRBV27; d_gene: TRBD1; abundance: few; j_gene: TRBJ1-1; CDR3nt: TGTGCCAGCAGTTCCCTAGTGGACAGGGTCACTGAAGCTTTCTTT; CDR3aa: CASSSLVDRVTEAFF
v_gene: TRBV5-1; d_gene: .; abundance: .; j_gene: TRBJ2-5; CDR3nt: TGCGCCAGCAGCTTGAACGGGGGACACCAAGAGACCCAGTACTTC; CDR3aa: CASSLNGGHQETQYF
v_gene: TRBV5-4; d_gene: .; abundance: .; j_gene: TRBJ2-1; CDR3nt: TGTGCCAGCAGCTTAGGATCGAATGAGCAGTTCTTC; CDR3aa: CASSLGSNEQFF
v_gene: TRBV19; d_gene: .; abundance: .; j_gene: TRBJ2-7; CDR3nt: TGTGCCAGTAGTATCGGTGGGAGACAGCGATACCCCTACGAGCAGTACTTC; CDR3aa: CASSIGGRQRYPYEQYF
v_gene: TRBV4-2; d_gene: .; abundance: once; j_gene: TRBJ2-7; CDR3nt: TGTGCCAGCAGCCAAAAGGCGATGGGTAACGAGCAGTACTTC; CDR3aa: CASSQKAMGNEQYF
v_gene: TRBV7-2; d_gene: TRBD1; abundance: .; j_gene: TRBJ1-1; CDR3nt: TGTGCCAGCAGCTTTTGGCGGGGACAGGGCACTGAAGCTTTCTTT; CDR3aa: CASSFWRGQGTEAFF
v_gene: TRBV16; d_gene: TRBD2; abundance: .; j_gene: TRBJ2-1; CDR3nt: TGTGCCAGCAGCCAATCGGCCAGCGGGATCTACAATGAGCAGTTCTTC; CDR3aa: CASSQSASGIYNEQFF
v_gene: TRBV6-1; d_gene: .; abundance: once; j_gene: TRBJ2-7; CDR3nt: TGTGCCAGCAGTGAAGCCCCTCCCTACGAGCAGTACTTC; CDR3aa: CASSEAPPYEQYF
v_gene: TRBV7-2; d_gene: TRBD2; abundance: .; j_gene: TRBJ2-7; CDR3nt: TGTGCCAGCAGCTTAGAACTAGCGGGGGGGACCTACGAGCAGTACTTC; CDR3aa: CASSLELAGGTYEQYF
v_gene: TRBV9; d_gene: .; abundance: once; j_gene: TRBJ1-1; CDR3nt: TGTGCCAGCAGCGGTAGTGGGACTGAAGCTTTCTTT; CDR3aa: CASSGSGTEAFF
v_gene: TRBV19; d_gene: .; abundance: .; j_gene: TRBJ1-5; CDR3nt: TGTGCCAGTAGACAGGGAAGTCAGCCCCAGCATTTT; CDR3aa: CASRQGSQPQHF
v_gene: TRBV7-9; d_gene: .; abundance: .; j_gene: TRBJ1-5; CDR3nt: TGTGCCAGCAGCTTAGGGGCCACAAATCAGCCCCAGCATTTT; CDR3aa: CASSLGATNQPQHF
v_gene: TRBV27; d_gene: .; abundance: .; j_gene: TRBJ2-1; CDR3nt: TGTGCCAGCAGCCGCCCCCGAGATGAGCAGTTCTTC; CDR3aa: CASSRPRDEQFF
v_gene: TRBV7-2; d_gene: .; abundance: once; j_gene: TRBJ2-5; CDR3nt: TGTGCCAGCAGCTTCGGGTTGGAGACCCAGTACTTC; CDR3aa: CASSFGLETQYF
v_gene: TRBV7-9; d_gene: TRBD1; abundance: .; j_gene: TRBJ2-7; CDR3nt: TGTGCCAGCAGCTCCCGACAGGGAAACTACGAGCAGTACTTC; CDR3aa: CASSSRQGNYEQYF
v_gene: TRBV7-8; d_gene: TRBD1; abundance: .; j_gene: TRBJ2-1; CDR3nt: TGTGCCAGCAGCTTGGAAATAAGGGACAGGGCCTACAATGAGCAGTTCTTC; CDR3aa: CASSLEIRDRAYNEQFF
v_gene: TRBV6-1; d_gene: TRBD2; abundance: once; j_gene: TRBJ2-3; CDR3nt: TGTGCCAGCAGTGAAGTGCGGGGGAGCACAGATACGCAGTATTTT; CDR3aa: CASSEVRGSTDTQYF
v_gene: TRBV7-9; d_gene: TRBD2; abundance: .; j_gene: TRBJ2-1; CDR3nt: TGTGCCAGCAGCTTAGCAAGGACTAGCGGGAGGGCGGGTGAGCAGTTCTTC; CDR3aa: CASSLARTSGRAGEQFF
v_gene: TRBV9; d_gene: .; abundance: .; j_gene: TRBJ2-5; CDR3nt: TGTGCCAGCAGCTCATCCGGGACAATACAAGAGACCCAGTACTTC; CDR3aa: CASSSSGTIQETQYF
v_gene: TRBV5-4; d_gene: .; abundance: once; j_gene: TRBJ2-7; CDR3nt: TGTGCCAGCAGCAACCTTAACTCCCGGGCGGGGCACGAGCAGTACTTC; CDR3aa: CASSNLNSRAGHEQYF
v_gene: TRBV2; d_gene: .; abundance: .; j_gene: TRBJ2-1; CDR3nt: TGTGCCAGCAGTGGGGTCAATGAGCAGTTCTTC; CDR3aa: CASSGVNEQFF
v_gene: TRBV2; d_gene: .; abundance: medium-sized; j_gene: TRBJ2-7; CDR3nt: TGTGCCAGCACCCCGGGGTCCACCTACGAGCAGTACTTC; CDR3aa: CASTPGSTYEQYF
v_gene: TRBV5-8; d_gene: .; abundance: .; j_gene: TRBJ1-2; CDR3nt: TGTGCCAGCAGTACAGGCCTCTATGGCTACACCTTC; CDR3aa: CASSTGLYGYTF
v_gene: TRBV27; d_gene: TRBD2; abundance: .; j_gene: TRBJ2-3; CDR3nt: TGTGCCAGCAGTTATCGGGAGGGCCGGACAGATACGCAGTATTTT; CDR3aa: CASSYREGRTDTQYF
v_gene: TRBV7-8; d_gene: TRBD1; abundance: .; j_gene: TRBJ1-2; CDR3nt: TGTGCCAGCAGCTTAGGGCCGGGCCAGGGGGCGGGATATGGCTACACCTTC; CDR3aa: CASSLGPGQGAGYGYTF
v_gene: TRBV6-5; d_gene: .; abundance: .; j_gene: TRBJ1-2; CDR3nt: TGTGCCACCGCGTTAAATGGCTACACCTTC; CDR3aa: CATALNGYTF
v_gene: TRBV7-9; d_gene: .; abundance: .; j_gene: TRBJ2-7; CDR3nt: TGTGCCAGCAGCTCTTCCCAGGGGCCAACCTACGAGCAGTACTTC; CDR3aa: CASSSSQGPTYEQYF
v_gene: TRBV6-1; d_gene: .; abundance: .; j_gene: TRBJ1-6; CDR3nt: TGTGCCAGCAGTGAATTTGAGGCCAGCTCCTATAATTCACCCCTCCACTTT; CDR3aa: CASSEFEASSYNSPLHF
v_gene: TRBV7-9; d_gene: .; abundance: .; j_gene: TRBJ2-7; CDR3nt: TGTGCCAGCAGCTTCGCGGCATCCTACGAGCAGTACTTC; CDR3aa: CASSFAASYEQYF
v_gene: TRBV29-1; d_gene: TRBD2; abundance: .; j_gene: TRBJ2-1; CDR3nt: TGCAGCGTAGATAGGACTAGCGGGGGAACGGGGGAGCAGTTCTTC; CDR3aa: CSVDRTSGGTGEQFF
v_gene: TRBV7-9; d_gene: .; abundance: .; j_gene: TRBJ1-1; CDR3nt: TGTGCCAGCAGCTTAGAGAGGCAGGGGAACACTGAAGCTTTCTTT; CDR3aa: CASSLERQGNTEAFF
v_gene: TRBV5-1; d_gene: .; abundance: .; j_gene: TRBJ2-7; CDR3nt: TGCGCCAGCAGCTTGGACGGATCTTACGAGCAGTACTTC; CDR3aa: CASSLDGSYEQYF
v_gene: TRBV5-6; d_gene: TRBD1; abundance: once; j_gene: TRBJ1-5; CDR3nt: TGTGCCAGCAGCCAAGGGACAGGGGGTGGTCAGCCCCAGCATTTT; CDR3aa: CASSQGTGGGQPQHF
v_gene: TRBV9; d_gene: TRBD1; abundance: .; j_gene: TRBJ2-6; CDR3nt: TGTGCCAGCAGCGTAGTTGGGACAGGGGGGTCTGGGGCCAACGTCCTGACTTTC; CDR3aa: CASSVVGTGGSGANVLTF
v_gene: TRBV29-1; d_gene: .; abundance: .; j_gene: TRBJ1-2; CDR3nt: TGCAGCGTTGAAGACGCGGGGGGCTACACCTTC; CDR3aa: CSVEDAGGYTF
v_gene: TRBV5-4; d_gene: TRBD2; abundance: .; j_gene: TRBJ2-5; CDR3nt: TGTGCCAGCAGCCCTGGACTAGTCGAGGAGACCCAGTACTTC; CDR3aa: CASSPGLVEETQYF
v_gene: TRBV25-1; d_gene: .; abundance: .; j_gene: TRBJ2-2; CDR3nt: TGTGCCAGCCAGATATTCGGGATGGCCGGGGAGCTGTTTTTT; CDR3aa: CASQIFGMAGELFF
v_gene: TRBV7-3; d_gene: .; abundance: .; j_gene: TRBJ2-1; CDR3nt: TGTGCCAGCAGCTTAAGGTCAGATGACAGGTCGGCCTACAATGAGCAGTTCTTC; CDR3aa: CASSLRSDDRSAYNEQFF
v_gene: TRBV7-9; d_gene: .; abundance: few; j_gene: TRBJ2-5; CDR3nt: TGTGCCAGCAGAAGGGACAGCTGGGGGGGGACCCAGTACTTC; CDR3aa: CASRRDSWGGTQYF
v_gene: TRBV27; d_gene: TRBD2; abundance: .; j_gene: TRBJ2-1; CDR3nt: TGTGCCAGCAGCCCCCGTCCTAGCGGAAACAATGAGCAGTTCTTC; CDR3aa: CASSPRPSGNNEQFF
v_gene: TRBV2; d_gene: .; abundance: .; j_gene: TRBJ2-7; CDR3nt: TGTGCCACCCTCGAATTGTACGAGCAGTACTTC; CDR3aa: CATLELYEQYF
v_gene: TRBV30; d_gene: .; abundance: .; j_gene: TRBJ2-7; CDR3nt: TGTGCCTACCACCAGGGGGGCCTGGGGGAGCAGTACTTC; CDR3aa: CAYHQGGLGEQYF
v_gene: TRBV27; d_gene: TRBD1; abundance: .; j_gene: TRBJ1-1; CDR3nt: TGTGCCAGCAGTTTACGCGGGACAGGGAACACTGAAGCTTTCTTT; CDR3aa: CASSLRGTGNTEAFF
v_gene: TRBV7-8; d_gene: .; abundance: .; j_gene: TRBJ2-7; CDR3nt: TGTGCCAGCAGCTTAGCATCCGGAAACCACTACGAGCAGTACTTC; CDR3aa: CASSLASGNHYEQYF
v_gene: TRBV6-1; d_gene: .; abundance: .; j_gene: TRBJ1-1; CDR3nt: TGTGCCAGCAGTGAAATTCCAGCCACTGAAGCTTTCTTT; CDR3aa: CASSEIPATEAFF
v_gene: TRBV7-8; d_gene: .; abundance: .; j_gene: TRBJ2-6; CDR3nt: TGTGCCAGCAGCCCGATCCCAGGGCCCATATCCAACGTCCTGACTTTC; CDR3aa: CASSPIPGPISNVLTF
v_gene: TRBV9; d_gene: .; abundance: .; j_gene: TRBJ2-1; CDR3nt: TGTGCCAGCAGCGCTTGGCGGTCGAACAATGAGCAGTTCTTC; CDR3aa: CASSAWRSNNEQFF